These 8 T cell receptor beta chains were all obtained from the same sample, sequenced in a study of Ad26.COV2.S vaccination and SARS-CoV-2 variants. Profiled with immunoSEQ multiplex PCR; TCRdb holds only in-frame clones, not every one. The repertoire holds more than 300,000 clones, with 85% as singletons. The treatment: around 19 received Ad26.COV2.S at low or high dose, single or two shots; five or six received placebo; per-sample allocation not given. The study sampled participants on day 63 after the first vaccine or placebo injection. The sample here was peripheral blood, taken in a trial of Ad26.COV2.S vaccine versus placebo. These receptors were obtained from a person aged 18-65 years who received the Ad26.COV2.S COVID-19 vaccine or a placebo.

This clone was seen just once. This chain joins TRBV23-1 and TRBJ1-6, with D unresolved. TRBV23-1 is sorted into the ORF group, with uncertain function. The CDR3 spans 15 residues. Trimming removed 10 bases at V and 4 bases at J, with 17 bases between. CDR3 DNA: TGCGCCAACCCGAGCCAGGCTCGATATAATTCACCCCTCCACTTT. It specifies CANPSQARYNSPLHF.

The gene calls are TRBV11-2 and TRBJ2-2; weak D call: TRBD2 (7 bases). V shed 8 bases and J shed 0 bases, with 22 bases lying between them. Germline V lookup: CDR1 SGHAT, CDR2 FQNNGV. This CDR3 contains 18 residues. CDR3 sequence: CASQVRGGLFSNTGELFF. CDR3 DNA sequence: TGTGCCAGCCAAGTTAGGGGGGGCTTGTTCTCGAACACCGGGGAGCTGTTTTTT.

CDR3 bases: TGCGCCAGCACGCGAGAGGCCCGGCCTAATGAAAAACTGTTTTTT. This codes for CASTREARPNEKLFF. V and J are TRBV5-1 and TRBJ1-4; D unclear. The V and J ends lost 6 bases and 3 bases respectively, with 15 bases between them. The CDR3 is made up of 15 amino acids. Germline V lookup: CDR1 SGHRS, CDR2 YFSETQ.

This rearrangement joins TRBV20-1 to TRBJ2-5; unclear D gene. This CDR3 has 11 residues. The V end was cut by 1 base, the J end by 2 bases, with 2 bases between. Germline loops: CDR1 DFQATT, CDR2 SNEGSKA (reference sequence). The CDR3 nucleotides read TGCAGTGCTAGAGCACAAGAGACCCAGTACTTC. Translating gives CSARAQETQYF.

A remark on this clone: Other DNA sequences from this sample encode an identical CDR3 as well. The V gene is TRBV13, the J gene TRBJ2-5; D unclear. The CDR3 runs 13 residues. The ends were cut back, 0 bases at V and 2 bases at J, with 4 bases in the middle. Per germline, CDR1 PRHDT and CDR2 FYEKMQ (reference sequence). For the CDR3, the DNA is TGTGCCAGCAGCTTAGGCAGTCAAGAGACCCAGTACTTC. Translated: CASSLGSQETQYF.

V and J are TRBV5-4 and TRBJ1-6; 7 bases line up with TRBD1. Trimming cost V 2 bases and J 2 bases; bases outside gene matches: 4. The CDR3 extends over 16 amino acids. Germline V lookup: CDR1 SGHNT, CDR2 YYREEE (reference sequence). CDR3 region: CASSFARGAYNSPLHF. The CDR3 region has the DNA TGTGCCAGCAGCTTCGCCAGGGGGGCCTATAATTCACCCCTCCACTTT.

This clone was found once. This chain uses TRBV6-5 with TRBJ2-2; TRBD2 agrees at 8 bases. Germline assignment: CDR1 MNHEY and CDR2 SVGAGI. The CDR3 extends over 15 amino acids. V lost 10 bases to trimming and J lost 5 bases; unmatched junction nucleotides: 12. CDR3 sequence: CATHQPGGITGELFF. CDR3 DNA: TGTGCCACCCACCAACCGGGGGGGATAACCGGGGAGCTGTTTTTT.

This clone appeared a few times. The chain joins TRBV28 to TRBJ1-6, with D uncertain. The CDR3 covers 13 residues. Germline V gene data show CDR1 as MDHEN and CDR2 as SYDVKM. Trimming took off 8 bases at V and 0 bases at J, with 5 bases between the two ends. CDR3 DNA: TGTGCCAGCTGCAGCTCCTATAATTCACCCCTCCACTTT. Translation: CASCSSYNSPLHF.